The T cell receptor (beta chain) described here comes from a study of Ad26.COV2.S vaccination and SARS-CoV-2 variants. Indicated treatment: some 19 received Ad26.COV2.S at low or high dose, single or two shots; roughly five received placebo; per-sample allocation not given. Sampling happened 63 days after the first vaccine or placebo injection. The data were produced by immunoSEQ multiplex PCR, yet TCRdb's version contains in-frame clones alone and is incomplete. The data show 430,000 or so clones, roughly nine tenths seen once. CDR1 SGHDT and CDR2 YYEEEE come from the germline V gene. This CDR3 spans 12 amino acids. Trimming removed 4 bases at V and 8 bases at J, with 10 bases between.

The source of this sequence is a person aged 18-60 years who received the Ad26.COV2.S COVID-19 vaccine or a placebo. Sequenced material: peripheral blood, taken in a trial of Ad26.COV2.S vaccine versus placebo. This chain uses TRBV5-6 with TRBJ2-1, with D hard to call. This CDR3 reads CASSRVIYEQFF. For the CDR3, the DNA is TGTGCCAGCAGCCGGGTAATCTATGAGCAGTTCTTC.